These T cell receptor beta chains were read from a single sample in a study of identical twins. TCRdb analysed the 5' RACE reads with MiXCR anew, one entry per CDR3 protein. The sample consists of more than 200,000 distinct CDR3 sequences, roughly 10% of them appearing once. The sequenced material came from memory (CD45RO+) T cells sorted from blood. These TCRs come from a woman under 30 in good health. The conserved cysteine and the conserved F or W are not part of the CDR3 here. Each record gives: V gene, J gene, CDR3 protein.

V: TRBV19
J: TRBJ2-2
CDR3: ASSRGGGNTGELF

V: TRBV20-1
J: TRBJ2-3
CDR3: SASNLGAPDTQY

V: TRBV5-6
J: TRBJ2-6
CDR3: ASSLVQRSGANVLT

V: TRBV27
J: TRBJ2-4
CDR3: ASSQLAGGPGIKNIQY

V: TRBV16
J: TRBJ2-1
CDR3: ASSQKRGSGLSYNEQF

V: TRBV7-3
J: TRBJ2-5
CDR3: ASSLWGVGETQY

V: TRBV12-3/TRBV12-4
J: TRBJ1-2
CDR3: ASSRQGNYGYT

V: TRBV19
J: TRBJ2-6
CDR3: ASRSGYSGANVLT

V: TRBV15
J: TRBJ2-6
CDR3: ATSRVSFLGLGANVLT

V: TRBV6-4
J: TRBJ2-1
CDR3: ASSDSTSGSNEQF

V: TRBV5-1
J: TRBJ2-6
CDR3: ASSLDGSSGANVLT

V: TRBV29-1
J: TRBJ2-7
CDR3: SVVFGYNSYEQY

V: TRBV28
J: TRBJ1-6
CDR3: ASLYSDNSPLH

V: TRBV6-5
J: TRBJ2-5
CDR3: ASRDNRGTQY

V: TRBV7-9
J: TRBJ2-7
CDR3: ASSLPLDRGPYEQY

V: TRBV5-1
J: TRBJ1-2
CDR3: ASSSAGDYGYT

V: TRBV4-1
J: TRBJ2-7
CDR3: ASSHWTGASYEQY

V: TRBV6-2/TRBV6-3
J: TRBJ2-1
CDR3: ASSYGRVEQF

V: TRBV7-2
J: TRBJ2-3
CDR3: ASSGQGTDTQY

V: TRBV10-2
J: TRBJ2-2
CDR3: ASSDRGITGELF

V: TRBV6-1
J: TRBJ2-6
CDR3: ASSTQESGANVLT

V: TRBV30
J: TRBJ2-3
CDR3: AWALGPQAVDTQY

V: TRBV24-1
J: TRBJ1-1
CDR3: ATSDEETGNTEAF

V: TRBV5-6
J: TRBJ2-7
CDR3: ASSPRDREGYEQY

V: TRBV18
J: TRBJ1-1
CDR3: ASSPQGQGEPF

V: TRBV14
J: TRBJ1-6
CDR3: ASSATGGSPPLH

V: TRBV9
J: TRBJ2-5
CDR3: ASSAGQGLRFQETQY

V: TRBV7-3
J: TRBJ2-7
CDR3: ASSLFAGDGEQY

V: TRBV9
J: TRBJ1-3
CDR3: ASSVGRALSGNTIY

V: TRBV20-1
J: TRBJ2-7
CDR3: SARRPAVRSYEQY

V: TRBV6-2/TRBV6-3
J: TRBJ1-1
CDR3: ASSYIRRQGAWNTEAF

V: TRBV25-1
J: TRBJ2-3
CDR3: ATASKTQY

V: TRBV7-7
J: TRBJ2-3
CDR3: ASSSSGRSDTQY

V: TRBV19
J: TRBJ2-3
CDR3: ASRGGGTDTQY

V: TRBV14
J: TRBJ2-1
CDR3: ASSQDRLAGVSF

V: TRBV20-1
J: TRBJ2-1
CDR3: SAREGAGDYNEQF

V: TRBV30
J: TRBJ2-3
CDR3: AAGDTQY

V: TRBV18
J: TRBJ2-3
CDR3: ASSPISWEDTQY

V: TRBV7-9
J: TRBJ2-5
CDR3: ASSLGVPPGETQY

V: TRBV29-1
J: TRBJ1-1
CDR3: SVEKGMNTEAF

V: TRBV7-9
J: TRBJ2-7
CDR3: ASVGWDEQY

V: TRBV5-1
J: TRBJ2-7
CDR3: ASSLEGTGGLEQY

V: TRBV9
J: TRBJ1-6
CDR3: ASSLQGQVASPLH

V: TRBV20-1
J: TRBJ2-2
CDR3: SARGTGTSGELF

V: TRBV4-2
J: TRBJ1-1
CDR3: ASSQEEYQGYAF

V: TRBV23-1
J: TRBJ1-6
CDR3: ASSPLH

V: TRBV14
J: TRBJ2-1
CDR3: ASSPGLAIGSQDEQF

V: TRBV18
J: TRBJ2-5
CDR3: ASSPKTRDFQETQY

V: TRBV6-2/TRBV6-3
J: TRBJ1-1
CDR3: ASGQGLTEAF

V: TRBV20-1
J: TRBJ2-3
CDR3: SAIPADSTDTQY

V: TRBV6-1
J: TRBJ2-1
CDR3: ASTPRDRGGSYNEQF

V: TRBV20-1
J: TRBJ1-1
CDR3: SARVGGRSEAF

V: TRBV6-5
J: TRBJ2-2
CDR3: ASSLQGSNTGELF

V: TRBV20-1
J: TRBJ2-1
CDR3: SARELAGANNEQF

V: TRBV2
J: TRBJ2-3
CDR3: ASRGSTDTQY

V: TRBV9
J: TRBJ2-7
CDR3: ASSVGSTGYEQY

V: TRBV29-1
J: TRBJ2-7
CDR3: SVLGTSGTTYEQY